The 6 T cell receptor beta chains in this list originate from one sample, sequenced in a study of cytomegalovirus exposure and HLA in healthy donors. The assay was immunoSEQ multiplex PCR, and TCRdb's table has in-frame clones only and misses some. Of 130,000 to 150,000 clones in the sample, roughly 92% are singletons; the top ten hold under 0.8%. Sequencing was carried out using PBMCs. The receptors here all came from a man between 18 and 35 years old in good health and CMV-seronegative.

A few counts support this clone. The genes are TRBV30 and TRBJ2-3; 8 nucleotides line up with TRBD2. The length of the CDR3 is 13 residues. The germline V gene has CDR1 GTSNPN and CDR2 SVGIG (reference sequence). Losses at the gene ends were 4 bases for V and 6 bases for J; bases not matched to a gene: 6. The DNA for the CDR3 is TGTGCCTGGACTGGACTAGCTTCTGATACGCAGTATTTT. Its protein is CAWTGLASDTQYF.

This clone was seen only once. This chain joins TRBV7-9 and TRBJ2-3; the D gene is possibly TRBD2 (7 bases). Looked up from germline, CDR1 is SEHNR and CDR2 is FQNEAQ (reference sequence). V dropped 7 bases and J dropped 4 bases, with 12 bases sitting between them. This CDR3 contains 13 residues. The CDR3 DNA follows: TGTGCCAGCAAGGGGGGGGGAGCAGATACGCAGTATTTT. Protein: CASKGGGADTQYF.

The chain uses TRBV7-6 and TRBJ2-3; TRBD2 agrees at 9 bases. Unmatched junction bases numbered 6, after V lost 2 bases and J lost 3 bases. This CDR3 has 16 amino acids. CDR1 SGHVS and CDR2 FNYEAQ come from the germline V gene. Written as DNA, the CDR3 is TGTGCCAGCAGCTTAATGGCTAGCGGGACGACAGATACGCAGTATTTT. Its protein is CASSLMASGTTDTQYF.

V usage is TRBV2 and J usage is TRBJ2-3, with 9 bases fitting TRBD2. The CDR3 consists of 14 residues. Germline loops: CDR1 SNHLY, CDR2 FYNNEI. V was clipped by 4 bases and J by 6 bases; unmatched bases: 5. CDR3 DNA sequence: TGTGCCAGCAGTGTCTATCTAGCGGGGGATACGCAGTATTTT. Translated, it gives CASSVYLAGDTQYF.

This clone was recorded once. CDR3 coding DNA: TGTGCCAGTAGTACGGGACTAGCTCGGGAGGAGACCCAGTACTTC. Amino acid sequence: CASSTGLAREETQYF. The chain employs TRBV19 and TRBJ2-5, with 9 bases matching TRBD2. This CDR3 has 15 amino acids. Trimming at V came to 4 bases and at J to 5 bases, leaving 8 bases not matched to a gene. Germline V CDR1 and CDR2: LNHDA, SQIVND (reference sequence).

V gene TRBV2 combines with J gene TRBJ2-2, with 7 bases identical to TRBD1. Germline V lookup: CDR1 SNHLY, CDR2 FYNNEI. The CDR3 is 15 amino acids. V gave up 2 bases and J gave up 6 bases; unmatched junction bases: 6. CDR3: CASSENLQGAGELFF. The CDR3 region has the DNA TGTGCCAGCAGTGAAAACCTGCAGGGGGCCGGGGAGCTGTTTTTT.